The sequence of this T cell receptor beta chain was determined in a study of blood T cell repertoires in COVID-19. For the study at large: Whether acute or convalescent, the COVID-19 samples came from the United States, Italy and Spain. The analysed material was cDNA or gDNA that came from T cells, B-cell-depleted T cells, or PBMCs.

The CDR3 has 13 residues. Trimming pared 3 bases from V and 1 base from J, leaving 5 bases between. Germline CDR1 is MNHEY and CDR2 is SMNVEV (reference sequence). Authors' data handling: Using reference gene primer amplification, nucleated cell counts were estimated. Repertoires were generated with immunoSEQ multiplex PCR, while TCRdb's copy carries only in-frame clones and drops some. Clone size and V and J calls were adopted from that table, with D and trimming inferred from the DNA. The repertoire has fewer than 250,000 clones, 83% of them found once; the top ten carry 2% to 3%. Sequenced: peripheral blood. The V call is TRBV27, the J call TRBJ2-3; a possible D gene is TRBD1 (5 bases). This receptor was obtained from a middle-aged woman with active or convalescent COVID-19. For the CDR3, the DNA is TGTGCCAGCAGTTTGACAGGCACAGATACGCAGTATTTT. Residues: CASSLTGTDTQYF.